Each of the 14 T cell receptor beta chains below was sequenced from the same sample in a study of T cell repertoires in cytomegalovirus infection. Their antigens are not known. TCRdb re-analysed the reads in MiXCR, keeping a single row per CDR3 protein. Of nearly 700,000 distinct CDR3 sequences listed, around 31% were seen once; the top ten hold approximately 18%. Sequences were derived from cultured PBMCs, sampled from culture after CMV antigen stimulation. These TCRs come from a human donor in good health (CMV status not recorded). Some clones in this sample may be carry-over from other donors' samples.

This chain links TRBV19 with TRBJ2-3, with 7 nucleotides matching TRBD2. CDR3 size: 16 residues. The V and J ends lost 6 bases and 5 bases, in that order; junction bases with no gene match: 14. Germline CDR1 and CDR2: LNHDA and SQIVND (reference sequence). DNA for the CDR3: TGTGCCAGTAGGCCACCCTCGGCGGGAGCTATAGATACGCAGTATTTT. As protein: CASRPPSAGAIDTQYF.

V is TRBV7-2 and J is TRBJ2-3; D assignment may be TRBD1 or TRBD2 (6 bases each). Per the germline V gene, CDR1 is SGHTA and CDR2 is FQGNSA. Trimming removed 7 bases from V and 6 bases from J, with 8 bases in between. The CDR3 sequence is 11 residues long. CDR3 sequence: CASTGGDTQYF. CDR3 sequence (DNA): TGTGCCAGCACCGGGGGCGATACGCAGTATTTT.

The J gene is TRBJ1-6, the V gene TRBV7-6; tentative D call: TRBD1 (5 bases). The germline V gene has CDR1 SGHVS and CDR2 FNYEAQ. The CDR3 consists of 13 residues. V gave up 5 bases and J gave up 12 bases, with 14 bases separating them. The DNA of the CDR3 is TGTGCCAGCAGCATACTCCGGGGGGAACCCCTCCACTTT. This gives the protein CASSILRGEPLHF.

This clonotype was recorded many times. The J gene is TRBJ1-4, the V gene TRBV7-6; D is ambiguous. This CDR3 spans 16 amino acids. Per germline, CDR1 SGHVS and CDR2 FNYEAQ. Trimming stripped 2 bases from V and 7 bases from J, with 17 bases between. The CDR3: CASSLSGIGVGEKLFF. The CDR3, as DNA: TGTGCCAGCAGCTTATCCGGGATTGGGGTTGGTGAAAAACTGTTTTTT.

This clonotype appeared a few times. J is TRBJ1-5 and V is TRBV20-1; maybe TRBD1 (5 bases). The V and J ends lost 5 bases and 4 bases respectively, with 9 bases between them. CDR1 is DFQATT and CDR2 is SNEGSKA in the germline V gene (reference sequence). CDR3 length equals 12 residues. CDR3 bases: TGCAGTGCTGGGGGGGGGAATCAGCCCCAGCATTTT. Residues: CSAGGGNQPQHF.

V is TRBV6-6 and J is TRBJ2-3; a weak D match, TRBD1 (5 bases). Per the germline V gene, CDR1 is MNHNY and CDR2 is SVGAGI (reference sequence). This CDR3 region has 12 residues. The germline V and J ends were trimmed by 7 bases and 5 bases, with 10 bases remaining between them. CDR3 DNA: TGTGCCAGCACCAAAACAGGAGATACGCAGTATTTT. Encoded protein: CASTKTGDTQYF.

The rearrangement joins TRBV18 to TRBJ1-5, with 9 bases that match TRBD1. Trimming took 5 bases from V and 6 from J; bases not matched to a gene: 8. The CDR3 has 15 amino acids. Germline assignment: CDR1 KGHSH and CDR2 LQKENI. CDR3 in DNA: TGTGCCAGCTCAGCCCGGACAGGGGATAGTCAGCCCCAGCATTTT. Protein sequence: CASSARTGDSQPQHF. The complete variable domain, with remaining parts taken from reference TRBV18 and TRBJ1-5, reads NAGVMQNPRHLVRRRGQEARLRCSPMKGHSHVYWYRQLPEEGLKFMVYLQKENIIDESGMPKERFSAEFPKEGPSILRIQQVVRGDSAAYFCASSARTGDSQPQHFGDGTRLSIL.

The chain carries TRBV7-6 and TRBJ2-7; D is perhaps TRBD1 (6 bases). Trimming removed 1 base at V and 7 bases at J, with 11 bases between. The CDR3 is 13 residues long. Germline V gene sequence: CDR1 SGHVS, CDR2 FNYEAQ. The CDR3 DNA reads as TGTGCCAGCAGCTTAGTGGAGAGGGGGGAGCAGTACTTC. Protein: CASSLVERGEQYF.

V gene TRBV2 combines with J gene TRBJ2-3; 8 bases agree with TRBD1. Germline V gives CDR1 SNHLY, CDR2 FYNNEI. This CDR3 has 14 residues. J was trimmed by 4 bases and V by 7 bases; bases with no gene match: 7. CDR3 region: CASKAGGYADTQYF. CDR3 DNA sequence: TGTGCCAGCAAAGCAGGGGGCTATGCAGATACGCAGTATTTT.

This clonotype occurred a few times. This rearrangement joins TRBV12-3 or TRBV12-4 to TRBJ1-5, with D uncertain. V gave up 5 bases and J gave up 9 bases, with 8 bases separating them. The CDR3 loop spans 11 amino acids. The CDR3 nucleotides read TGTGCCAGCAGTCCCAATGGGCCCCAGCATTTT. It is translated as CASSPNGPQHF.

A few counts support this clonotype. CDR3 bases: TGTGCCAGCAGCTTGGAGGGCGAATGGGTACCCCTCCACTTT. Residues: CASSLEGEWVPLHF. The chain recombines TRBV5-6 with TRBJ1-6; no clear D gene. V shed 0 bases and J shed 12 bases, with 13 bases lying between them. Germline loops: CDR1 SGHDT, CDR2 YYEEEE. This CDR3 region has 14 residues.

The chain links TRBV11-2 to TRBJ1-1; D is unresolved. The CDR3 extends over 13 amino acids. V dropped 1 base and J dropped 13 bases, with 16 bases sitting between them. The germline CDR1 and CDR2 sequences are SGHAT and FQNNGV. CDR3 sequence reads: CASSLGFGNRCFF. Here the CDR3 DNA reads TGTGCCAGCAGCTTAGGGTTCGGAAACCGATGTTTCTTT.

This clonotype showed up just a few times. The V and J genes are TRBV6-1 and TRBJ1-1; maybe TRBD1 (5 bases). Germline CDR1 reads MNHNS; CDR2 reads SASEGT. CDR3 length: 14 residues. The V end lost 4 bases, the J end lost 4 bases, and 13 bases lay between the germline ends. CDR3: CASSVGGEVTEAFF. The CDR3 region has the DNA TGTGCCAGCAGTGTGGGAGGGGAGGTCACTGAAGCTTTCTTT.

The chain is built from TRBV2 and TRBJ2-1, with 12 nucleotides matching TRBD2. J gave up 9 bases and V 8 bases, and 5 bases lay outside the gene matches. Germline loops: CDR1 SNHLY, CDR2 FYNNEI. This CDR3 spans 13 amino acids. The CDR3 nucleotides read TGTGCCAGCGGACTAGCGGGATCTGTTGAGCAGTTCTTC. The encoded protein is CASGLAGSVEQFF.